This T cell receptor (beta chain) was identified during a study of T cells in Graves' hyperthyroidism and ophthalmopathy. Study-level results: The model foresaw ophthalmopathy a median roughly 6.6 months prior to onset.

CDR1 is KGHSH and CDR2 is LQKENI in the germline V gene. The CDR3 covers 15 residues. V lost 3 bases, J lost 7 bases, and 11 bases stayed unmatched. This clonotype was recorded many times. What it binds is unknown. The source material, RNA transcripts, was used to amplify TCR beta CDR3 regions. Using the HTBI primer set, a first-round RT-PCR was run on the TCR CDR3. TCRdb passed the multiplex PCR reads through MiXCR, listing each CDR3 protein once. The sample shows about 350,000 distinct CDR3 sequences, approximately 15% of them seen only once. Aged 18 to 65, the patients had hyperthyroidism that was newly diagnosed and had lasted under 2 months.

This clonotype was sampled from a woman in her 30s with Graves' hyperthyroidism. The chain carries TRBV18 and TRBJ1-2, with 7 bases fitting TRBD1. Material for sequencing was blood. CDR3 amino acids: CASSPGQRGLAGYTF. CDR3 DNA: TGTGCCAGCTCACCGGGACAGAGAGGGCTTGCTGGCTACACCTTC.